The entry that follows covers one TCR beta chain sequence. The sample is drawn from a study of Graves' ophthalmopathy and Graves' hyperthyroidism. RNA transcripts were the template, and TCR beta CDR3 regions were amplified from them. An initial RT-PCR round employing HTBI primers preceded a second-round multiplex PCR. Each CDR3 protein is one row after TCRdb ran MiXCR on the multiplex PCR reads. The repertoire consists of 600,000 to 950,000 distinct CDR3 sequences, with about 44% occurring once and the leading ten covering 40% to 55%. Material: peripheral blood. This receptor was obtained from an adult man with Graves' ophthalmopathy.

CDR3 residues: CASSAPGNSNSPLHF. The CDR3, as DNA: TGTGCCAGCAGCGCCCCAGGGAACTCAAATTCACCCCTCCACTTT. The rearrangement uses TRBV9 and TRBJ1-6; D might be TRBD1 (5 bases). CDR1 is SGDLS, CDR2 YYNGEE, per germline. The CDR3 runs to 15 residues. Trimming removed 3 bases at V and 7 bases at J, with 14 bases between.